These 25 T cell receptor beta chains were sequenced from one sample in a study of patients with pleural tuberculosis. TCRdb fed the reads into MiXCR, producing one record per CDR3 protein. The table shows under 65,000 distinct CDR3 sequences, with less than 9.5% occurring only once. These receptors were obtained from a human donor with pleural tuberculosis.

This clonotype has a count of ten or more. The CDR3 loop reads CASSLKALVYEQYF. DNA of the CDR3: TGTGCCAGCAGCTTAAAGGCACTAGTCTACGAGCAGTACTTC. The chain is built from TRBV11-2 and TRBJ2-7, with a weak D call TRBD2 (5 bases). Trimming took 2 bases from V and 3 from J, leaving 11 bases between them. Germline CDR1 is SGHAT and CDR2 is FQNNGV. The CDR3 runs 14 residues.

This clonotype was detected ten times or more. The chain employs TRBV12-3 or TRBV12-4 and TRBJ1-5; no definite D call. Trimming shortened V by 3 bases and J by 1 base, and 13 bases separated the two germline ends. The CDR3 spans 16 residues. In DNA form, the CDR3 reads TGTGCCAGCAGTTTGGATCTAGTGGTCAGCAATCAGCCCCAGCATTTT. Translation gives CASSLDLVVSNQPQHF.

This clonotype was seen many times. This chain joins TRBV5-1 and TRBJ2-1, with D uncertain. The CDR3 consists of 12 residues. Germline values: CDR1 SGHRS, CDR2 YFSETQ. V lost 0 bases, J lost 5 bases, and 3 bases lay in between. CDR3 nucleotide sequence: TGCGCCAGCAGCTTGGAGGACAATGAGCAGTTCTTC. The encoded protein is CASSLEDNEQFF.

This clonotype has ten or more counts. This chain uses TRBV27 with TRBJ2-1; TRBD2 aligns across 8 bases. Germline V gene data show CDR1 as MNHEY and CDR2 as SMNVEV (reference sequence). The CDR3 has 15 residues. With 6 bases clipped from V and 0 bases from J, the junction kept 4 bases outside the gene matches. The CDR3 DNA sequence: TGTGCCAGCAGGACTAGCGTGAGCTCCTACAATGAGCAGTTCTTC. Protein: CASRTSVSSYNEQFF.

The chain combines TRBV19 with TRBJ2-1; D unresolved. Looked up from germline, CDR1 is LNHDA and CDR2 is SQIVND (reference sequence). Trimming stripped 4 bases from V and 7 bases from J, with 5 bases between. The CDR3 length is 11 residues. DNA for the CDR3: TGTGCCAGTAGTACGATGAATGAGCAGTTCTTC. It yields the protein CASSTMNEQFF.

The sample holds many counts of this clonotype. The chain carries TRBV6-2 or TRBV6-3 and TRBJ2-7; TRBD1 might be the D (5 bases). The CDR3 totals 14 residues. Trimming left V 5 bases short and J 12 bases short, with 23 bases between. Germline CDR1 MNHEY, CDR2 SVGEGT. CDR3 sequence: CASSQSTETQGRYV. The CDR3 DNA reads TGTGCCAGCAGTCAGTCGACAGAAACCCAGGGTCGGTACGTC.

This clonotype showed up just a few times. This chain joins TRBV12-3 or TRBV12-4 and TRBJ2-5; D is perhaps TRBD1 (5 bases). The CDR3 is 13 residues long. Trimming took off 4 bases at V and 7 bases at J, with 13 bases between the two ends. CDR3 in DNA: TGTGCCAGCAGTTCACAGGAATGGGTGACCCAGTACTTC. This sequence encodes CASSSQEWVTQYF.

The gene calls are TRBV9 and TRBJ2-5; 7 bases line up with TRBD1. The CDR3 is 13 amino acids. After removal of 4 bases from V and 3 bases from J, the junction contained 3 bases not matched to a gene. Germline CDR1 and CDR2: SGDLS and YYNGEE. This CDR3 reads CASSSDREETQYF. The CDR3 DNA follows: TGTGCCAGCAGCTCCGACAGGGAAGAGACCCAGTACTTC.

The chain couples TRBV19 to TRBJ1-2, with a weak D call TRBD1 (5 bases). This CDR3 has 15 amino acids. The germline V gene has CDR1 LNHDA and CDR2 SQIVND (reference sequence). V was trimmed by 7 bases and J by 0 bases, leaving 15 bases between them. The CDR3 DNA is TGTGCCAGTACCGCGACAGCTTCAGCTAACTATGGCTACACCTTC. The encoded protein is CASTATASANYGYTF.

At least ten counts were recorded for this clonotype. The chain couples TRBV20-1 to TRBJ1-2, with TRBD1 identical over 8 bases. The CDR3 is made up of 13 amino acids. Germline V gene lookup returns CDR1 DFQATT and CDR2 SNEGSKA (reference sequence). The ends lost 6 bases at V and 4 bases at J; junction bases unmatched: 7. The CDR3 nucleotides read TGCAGTGCCCGGACAGGGCTGGTCTATGGCTACACCTTC. Amino acids: CSARTGLVYGYTF.

This clonotype was observed many times. The V call is TRBV24-1, the J call TRBJ2-7; D is unclear. Deletions cut 2 bases from V and 6 bases from J, with 16 bases between. Germline CDR1 KGHDR, CDR2 SFDVKD. The CDR3 covers 15 residues. The CDR3 DNA reads as TGTGCCACCAGTGATTCGACGGAAGGATCGTCCGAGCAGTACTTC. Protein product: CATSDSTEGSSEQYF.

This clonotype has ten or more counts. The chain carries TRBV27 and TRBJ2-5; 10 nucleotides match TRBD2. Germline CDR1 and CDR2: MNHEY and SMNVEV (reference sequence). The CDR3 loop spans 18 amino acids. V trimming: 0 bases; J trimming: 5 bases; junction bases outside the gene matches: 12. The CDR3 region has the DNA TGTGCCAGCAGTTTATCGTCTCAGCTAGCGGGAGTTAGGGAGACCCAGTACTTC. It translates to CASSLSSQLAGVRETQYF.

The chain joins TRBV12-3 or TRBV12-4 to TRBJ2-1, with 11 positions matching TRBD2. Trimming at V came to 6 bases and at J to 7 bases, leaving 11 bases not matched to a gene. The CDR3 runs to 16 residues. The CDR3 DNA reads as TGTGCCAGCAGGATCTTTAGCGGGAGGGGGGCTAATGAGCAGTTCTTC. It specifies CASRIFSGRGANEQFF.

V is TRBV29-1 and J is TRBJ2-3; 8 bases are shared with TRBD2. Germline V gene sequence: CDR1 SQVTM, CDR2 ANQGSEA. The CDR3 runs 13 residues. Trimming took 7 bases from V and 5 from J; bases not matched to a gene: 8. CDR3 sequence reads: CSAPAGGEDTQYF. The CDR3 region has the DNA TGCAGCGCCCCCGCGGGGGGTGAAGATACGCAGTATTTT.

This clonotype was recorded at least ten times. The chain links TRBV27 to TRBJ2-7, with TRBD2 as a possible D gene (5 bases). There are 15 residues in the CDR3. V was cut by 2 bases and J by 5 bases, with 16 bases left in between. Germline-derived CDR1 and CDR2 are MNHEY and SMNVEV (reference sequence). Here the CDR3 DNA reads TGTGCCAGCAGTTTAATGGCGGGCTCTGGGAACGAGCAGTACTTC. This sequence encodes CASSLMAGSGNEQYF.

The J gene is TRBJ2-3, the V gene TRBV12-3 or TRBV12-4; D perhaps matches TRBD2 (6 bases). The V and J ends lost 6 bases and 2 bases respectively, with 9 bases between them. The length of the CDR3 is 13 residues. The CDR3 DNA sequence: TGTGCCAGCAGCGGACTATACACAGATACGCAGTATTTT. It is translated as CASSGLYTDTQYF.

This clonotype was counted between two and nine times. This may come from a read error, since a much larger clone is one base off. V is TRBV20-1 and J is TRBJ1-2; a weak D match, TRBD1 (6 bases). Deletions cut 5 bases from V and 6 bases from J, with 13 bases between. Per the germline V gene, CDR1 is DFQATT and CDR2 is SNEGSKA (reference sequence). The length of the CDR3 is 12 residues. The CDR3 DNA reads as TGCAGTGCTTATCGGGGGGCTGATGGCTACACCTTC. Translating it yields CSAYRGADGYTF.

This clonotype was seen at least ten times. The chain combines TRBV29-1 with TRBJ2-7; TRBD1 is a possible D gene (5 bases). Germline V gene sequence: CDR1 SQVTM, CDR2 ANQGSEA. V dropped 4 bases and J dropped 3 bases, with 10 bases sitting between them. The CDR3 sequence is 12 residues long. As DNA, the CDR3 is TGCAGCGTTGGCAGGGTGAACTACGAGCAGTACTTC. Translating it yields CSVGRVNYEQYF.

Only a few counts were recorded for this clonotype. The chain recombines TRBV11-1 with TRBJ2-7; D is possibly TRBD1 (6 bases). Germline V gives CDR1 SGHAT, CDR2 FQDESV (reference sequence). CDR3 length: 14 amino acids. The V end was cut by 2 bases, the J end by 0 bases, with 8 bases between. In nucleotides, the CDR3 is TGTGCCAGCAGCTTAACAGGGCGCTCCTACGAGCAGTACTTC. It encodes CASSLTGRSYEQYF.

This clonotype has ten or more counts. This rearrangement joins TRBV5-1 to TRBJ2-7; TRBD1 is a possible D gene (5 bases). The CDR3 sequence is 12 residues long. V was cut by 0 bases and J by 6 bases, with 7 bases left in between. From germline, CDR1 is SGHRS and CDR2 YFSETQ. The CDR3 DNA reads as TGCGCCAGCAGCTTGGAGGGGCGCGAGCAGTACGTC. It codes for CASSLEGREQYV.

This clonotype was observed at least ten times. This chain uses TRBV11-2 with TRBJ2-3, with D perhaps TRBD1 or TRBD2 (6 bases each). Germline V gives CDR1 SGHAT, CDR2 FQNNGV. The CDR3 is 14 residues long. Trimming cost V 3 bases and J 4 bases, with 11 bases left between them. The CDR3 coding sequence is TGTGCCAGCAGCTTTTCAGGGGAGGCAGATACGCAGTATTTT. Translation: CASSFSGEADTQYF.

This clonotype came up many times. The CDR3 loop reads CAIGTVNTEAFF. The CDR3 region has the DNA TGTGCCATCGGGACGGTGAACACTGAAGCTTTCTTT. This sequence joins TRBV2 and TRBJ1-1, with a weak D call TRBD1 (5 bases). V was trimmed by 10 bases and J by 0 bases, leaving 9 bases between them. This CDR3 is built from 12 residues. The germline V gene encodes CDR1 SNHLY and CDR2 FYNNEI.

This clonotype was counted ten times or more. The chain has TRBV7-3 and TRBJ1-1; tentative D call: TRBD1 (5 bases). Germline V gene sequence: CDR1 SGHTA, CDR2 FQGTGA. The CDR3 runs to 13 residues. V was pared by 0 bases and J by 10 bases, with 12 bases between. The CDR3 protein is CASSLTGPSVAFF. CDR3 nucleotide sequence: TGTGCCAGCAGCTTAACGGGACCCTCGGTAGCTTTCTTT.

This clonotype was observed a few times. The chain links TRBV19 to TRBJ2-3, with D hard to call. V was clipped by 1 base and J by 0 bases, with 8 bases between them. The CDR3 extends over 15 amino acids. Germline values: CDR1 LNHDA, CDR2 SQIVND (reference sequence). In DNA form, the CDR3 reads TGTGCCAGTAGTATAGGCCCAGCGAGCACAGATACGCAGTATTTT. Translation gives CASSIGPASTDTQYF. Together with reference TRBV19 and TRBJ2-3, the CDR3 gives the full variable domain: DGGITQSPKYLFRKEGQNVTLSCEQNLNHDAMYWYRQDPGQGLRLIYYSQIVNDFQKGDIAEGYSVSREKKESFPLTVTSAQKNPTAFYLCASSIGPASTDTQYFGPGTRLTVL.

This clonotype has a count of ten or more. The V gene is TRBV12-3 or TRBV12-4, the J gene TRBJ2-2; D gene ambiguous. V was clipped by 7 bases and J by 6 bases, with 21 bases between them. The CDR3 contains 16 residues. CDR3: CASTPRLEAQPGELFF. In DNA form, the CDR3 reads TGTGCCAGCACCCCGCGGCTAGAAGCTCAACCCGGGGAGCTGTTTTTT.